One and the same sample provided the 27 T cell receptor beta chains below, sequenced in a study of blood T cell repertoires in COVID-19. Data came from immunoSEQ multiplex PCR; TCRdb stores just in-frame clones and leaves some out. Here the sample spans a few hundred thousand clones, around 83% being singletons. Sequenced: peripheral blood. The receptors were sampled from a woman under 30 with acute or convalescent COVID-19.

The chain recombines TRBV19 with TRBJ2-5, with 13 nucleotides matching TRBD2. Germline trimming cut 4 bases from V and 2 bases from J; bases unmatched to any gene: 7. This CDR3 has 17 amino acids. Germline V gene lookup returns CDR1 LNHDA and CDR2 SQIVND (reference sequence). CDR3 in amino acids: CASSKTGTSGTQETQYF. CDR3 nucleotide sequence: TGTGCCAGTAGTAAAACCGGGACTAGCGGGACACAAGAGACCCAGTACTTC.

This clone was seen a few times. Other DNA sequences from this sample encode an identical CDR3 as well. V gene TRBV5-1 combines with J gene TRBJ1-1, with D unclear. Germline lookup yields CDR1 SGHRS and CDR2 YFSETQ. The CDR3 is made up of 15 amino acids. Trimming cost V 1 base and J 1 base, with 11 bases left between them. This CDR3 reads CASSLTGSGNTEAFF. DNA for the CDR3: TGCGCCAGCAGCTTGACCGGGTCCGGGAACACTGAAGCTTTCTTT.

The rearrangement links TRBV7-2 to TRBJ2-7; weak D call: TRBD1 (6 bases). The V end lost 5 bases, the J end lost 2 bases, and 19 bases lay between the germline ends. Germline loops: CDR1 SGHTA, CDR2 FQGNSA. The CDR3 is made up of 16 amino acids. The CDR3 here is CASSPRQALTTYEQYF. CDR3 sequence (DNA): TGTGCCAGCAGCCCTCGACAGGCCCTTACCACCTACGAGCAGTACTTC.

Of note for this clone: Germline is not matched at one junction end, which may reflect a read error. The V call is TRBV6-1, the J call TRBJ2-7; 7 positions match TRBD1. The CDR3 has 13 residues. Germline V gene lookup returns CDR1 MNHNS and CDR2 SASEGT. CDR3 loop: CASRDRVEYEQYF. CDR3 bases: TGTGCCAGCCGTGACAGGGTTGAGTACGAGCAGTACTTC.

The CDR3 nucleotides are TGTGCCAGCAGCCAAGATATTTCTCCACCGGCCTACGAGCAGTACTTC. Its translation: CASSQDISPPAYEQYF. The chain joins TRBV14 to TRBJ2-7; D call uncertain. This CDR3 has 16 amino acids. Germline assignment: CDR1 SGHDN and CDR2 FVKESK. The V end was cut by 0 bases, the J end by 2 bases, with 14 bases between.

The V gene is TRBV27, the J gene TRBJ2-2, with TRBD2 as a possible D gene (5 bases). V dropped 3 bases and J dropped 4 bases, with 6 bases sitting between them. This CDR3 spans 13 amino acids. Germline lookup yields CDR1 MNHEY and CDR2 SMNVEV (reference sequence). This CDR3 is CASSFEGTGELFF. The DNA of the CDR3 is TGTGCCAGCAGTTTCGAGGGCACCGGGGAGCTGTTTTTT.

This chain uses TRBV27 with TRBJ2-7; the D gene is possibly TRBD1 (5 bases). The CDR3 is 16 amino acids. The germline V gene has CDR1 MNHEY and CDR2 SMNVEV (reference sequence). V was trimmed by 3 bases and J by 0 bases, leaving 15 bases between them. The CDR3 loop is CASSFIIEDTSYEQYF. The CDR3 DNA reads as TGTGCCAGCAGTTTTATTATTGAGGACACCTCCTACGAGCAGTACTTC.

V and J are TRBV6-5 and TRBJ2-7, with 7 bases that match TRBD2. The CDR3 loop spans 14 amino acids. The V segment lost 3 bases and the J segment 2 bases; nucleotides outside the gene matches: 4. Germline V gene lookup returns CDR1 MNHEY and CDR2 SVGAGI. CDR3 DNA sequence: TGTGCCAGCAGTTATTCTAGCGGACCCTACGAGCAGTACTTC. This translates into CASSYSSGPYEQYF.

The rearrangement uses TRBV6-6 and TRBJ2-1; TRBD1 matches at 8 bases. Trimming removed 2 bases from V and 7 bases from J; junction bases left unmatched: 7. This CDR3 spans 15 amino acids. Germline V gives CDR1 MNHNY, CDR2 SVGAGI (reference sequence). The CDR3 nucleotides read TGTGCCAGCAGTTACCCAGGACAGGGATTGAATGAGCAGTTCTTC. This sequence encodes CASSYPGQGLNEQFF.

This rearrangement joins TRBV7-6 to TRBJ2-7; 8 bases map to TRBD1. The CDR3 is 14 residues long. J gave up 6 bases and V 4 bases, and 8 bases lay outside the gene matches. Germline loops: CDR1 SGHVS, CDR2 FNYEAQ. CDR3 region: CASSSVGTGSEQYF. DNA of the CDR3: TGTGCCAGCAGCTCGGTGGGGACAGGAAGCGAGCAGTACTTC.

The chain uses TRBV30 and TRBJ1-2; D uncertain. Trimming removed 0 bases at V and 8 bases at J, with 13 bases between. This CDR3 spans 13 amino acids. Germline V lookup: CDR1 GTSNPN, CDR2 SVGIG (reference sequence). The chain's CDR3 is CAWSVSARQGYTF. CDR3 DNA sequence: TGTGCCTGGAGTGTATCGGCGAGGCAAGGCTACACCTTC.

The rearrangement links TRBV11-3 to TRBJ2-1; TRBD2 agrees at 7 bases. This CDR3 is 15 amino acids long. The V gene's germline CDR1 is SGHNT and CDR2 YENEEA. V was clipped by 4 bases and J by 4 bases; unmatched bases: 7. CDR3 residues: CASSSGTNSYNEQFF. The CDR3 DNA reads TGTGCCAGCAGCTCAGGGACTAATTCTTACAATGAGCAGTTCTTC. Full variable domain (remainder filled in from reference TRBV11-3 and TRBJ2-1): EAGVVQSPRYKIIEKKQPVAFWCNPISGHNTLYWYLQNLGQGPELLIRYENEEAVDDSQLPKDRFSAERLKGVDSTLKIQPAELGDSAVYLCASSSGTNSYNEQFFGPGTRLTVL.

This chain joins TRBV15 and TRBJ2-1, with 11 bases lining up with TRBD2. V lost 3 bases and J lost 6; bases outside the gene matches: 1. Germline CDR1 is LNHNV and CDR2 is YYDKDF (reference sequence). There are 14 residues in the CDR3. CDR3 DNA sequence: TGTGCCACCAGCAGTACTAGCGGGAGCAATGAGCAGTTCTTC. This translates into CATSSTSGSNEQFF.

A remark on this clone: One end of the junction does not line up with germline, which may come from a read error. The chain recombines TRBV9 with TRBJ1-1; the D gene is possibly TRBD1 (6 bases). CDR1 is SGDLS, CDR2 YYNGEE, per germline. The CDR3 extends over 18 amino acids. The CDR3 loop is CASSDNRQENGLNPEAFF. Here the CDR3 DNA reads TGTGCCAGCAGTGATAACCGACAGGAAAATGGGTTGAACCCTGAAGCTTTCTTT.

V gene TRBV27 combines with J gene TRBJ1-1; TRBD1 is a possible D gene (5 bases). The CDR3 is 12 residues long. Trimming cost V 5 bases and J 11 bases, with 15 bases left between them. Germline V gene sequence: CDR1 MNHEY, CDR2 SMNVEV (reference sequence). The CDR3 coding sequence is TGTGCCAGCAGTCCCCGGGTGGGGCGGGCTTTCTTT. Protein sequence: CASSPRVGRAFF.

The chain combines TRBV7-2 with TRBJ2-5; D is possibly TRBD1 (6 bases). CDR3 length: 15 amino acids. Deletions cut 5 bases from V and 4 bases from J, with 17 bases between. The V gene's germline CDR1 is SGHTA and CDR2 FQGNSA. The CDR3 region is CASSPRTAPRETQYF. CDR3 bases: TGTGCCAGCAGCCCACGGACAGCGCCCCGAGAGACCCAGTACTTC.

The CDR3 protein is CASSQVGVDKYF. DNA for the CDR3: TGTGCCAGCAGCCAAGTTGGGGTGGACAAGTACTTC. This sequence joins TRBV4-2 and TRBJ2-7, with a tentative D call TRBD1 (5 bases). V was clipped by 1 base and J by 11 bases, with 12 bases between them. The CDR3 totals 12 residues. Germline-derived CDR1 and CDR2 are LGHNA and YNFKEQ.

The chain is built from TRBV15 and TRBJ2-3; TRBD2 matches at 12 bases. Germline CDR1 and CDR2: LNHNV and YYDKDF (reference sequence). With 5 bases clipped from V and 1 base from J, the junction kept 16 bases outside the gene matches. The length of the CDR3 is 20 residues. CDR3 residues: CATSGVSGLAGLRGTDTQYF. CDR3 nucleotide sequence: TGTGCCACCAGCGGAGTGTCGGGACTAGCGGGTTTGAGAGGCACAGATACGCAGTATTTT.

V and J are TRBV6-5 and TRBJ1-5; a weak D match, TRBD1 (6 bases). The CDR3 has 15 residues. Germline CDR1 is MNHEY and CDR2 is SVGAGI. V was shortened by 3 bases and J by 4 bases, with 13 bases between the two germline ends. The CDR3 DNA reads TGTGCCAGCAGTTATGGTTCGACAGGTAATCAGCCCCAGCATTTT. Encoded protein: CASSYGSTGNQPQHF.

This chain joins TRBV11-2 and TRBJ2-1; 7 nucleotides align to TRBD2. CDR1 and CDR2 (germline): SGHAT, FQNNGV. The V segment lost 3 bases and the J segment 8 bases; nucleotides outside the gene matches: 1. This CDR3 spans 12 amino acids. The CDR3 nucleotides read TGTGCCAGCAGCTTTGGGGGGGATGAGCAGTTCTTC. Translating gives CASSFGGDEQFF.

This clone has just a few counts. The chain is built from TRBV4-3 and TRBJ1-2, with D possibly being TRBD1 (5 bases). V lost 3 bases to trimming and J lost 4 bases, with 15 bases between them. The CDR3 covers 15 residues. CDR1 is LGHNA and CDR2 is YSLEER in the germline V gene. Here the CDR3 DNA reads TGCGCCAGCAGCCAGGACATGTATTGGGGCTATGGCTACACCTTC. It is translated as CASSQDMYWGYGYTF.

The CDR3 bases are TGTGCCAGCAGTCGATACAGGGGACCATCACGAGATACGCAGTATTTT. Its protein is CASSRYRGPSRDTQYF. The V gene is TRBV6-2 or TRBV6-3, the J gene TRBJ2-3; the match to TRBD1 covers 7 bases. The CDR3 contains 16 residues. Trimming removed 5 bases from V and 5 bases from J; junction bases left unmatched: 13. Germline CDR1 is MNHEY and CDR2 is SVGEGT.

V and J are TRBV27 and TRBJ1-2; 7 bases are a match to TRBD1. Germline V CDR1 and CDR2: MNHEY, SMNVEV (reference sequence). With V trimmed by 4 bases and J by 6 bases, 11 bases remained unmatched. CDR3 length equals 15 residues. CDR3 protein: CASSSPGQPSHGYTF. CDR3 DNA sequence: TGTGCCAGCAGTTCTCCGGGACAGCCCTCACATGGCTACACCTTC.

The chain employs TRBV15 and TRBJ1-5, with 11 bases matching TRBD1. This CDR3 is 18 amino acids long. CDR1 is LNHNV, CDR2 YYDKDF, per germline (reference sequence). The V segment lost 3 bases and the J segment 0 bases; nucleotides outside the gene matches: 7. CDR3 sequence reads: CATSRPRTGGNSNQPQHF. For the CDR3, the DNA is TGTGCCACCAGCAGGCCCCGGACAGGGGGCAATAGCAATCAGCCCCAGCATTTT.

The V call is TRBV5-1, the J call TRBJ2-7; TRBD2 might be the D (5 bases). Per the germline V gene, CDR1 is SGHRS and CDR2 is YFSETQ. V was clipped by 0 bases and J by 4 bases, with 17 bases between them. This CDR3 is 16 amino acids long. The CDR3 sequence: CASSLVYVSGSYEQYF. CDR3 nucleotide sequence: TGCGCCAGCAGCTTGGTCTACGTAAGTGGGAGTTACGAGCAGTACTTC.

The sample holds a few counts of this clone. The rearrangement links TRBV10-1 to TRBJ1-5; D is perhaps TRBD1 (5 bases). This CDR3 spans 16 amino acids. CDR1 is WNHNN and CDR2 is SYGVQD in the germline V gene (reference sequence). Trimming stripped 11 bases from V and 0 bases from J, with 20 bases between. CDR3 sequence: CAGNVVGQFSNQPQHF. As DNA, the CDR3 is TGCGCCGGCAACGTGGTCGGACAATTTAGCAATCAGCCCCAGCATTTT.

This sequence joins TRBV27 and TRBJ2-7, with 11 bases lining up with TRBD2. The germline V gene has CDR1 MNHEY and CDR2 SMNVEV (reference sequence). The V and J ends lost 5 bases and 4 bases, in that order; junction bases with no gene match: 4. This CDR3 has 14 amino acids. DNA of the CDR3: TGTGCCAGCAGTATAGCGGGAGGGCCTTACGAGCAGTACTTC. Its translation: CASSIAGGPYEQYF.